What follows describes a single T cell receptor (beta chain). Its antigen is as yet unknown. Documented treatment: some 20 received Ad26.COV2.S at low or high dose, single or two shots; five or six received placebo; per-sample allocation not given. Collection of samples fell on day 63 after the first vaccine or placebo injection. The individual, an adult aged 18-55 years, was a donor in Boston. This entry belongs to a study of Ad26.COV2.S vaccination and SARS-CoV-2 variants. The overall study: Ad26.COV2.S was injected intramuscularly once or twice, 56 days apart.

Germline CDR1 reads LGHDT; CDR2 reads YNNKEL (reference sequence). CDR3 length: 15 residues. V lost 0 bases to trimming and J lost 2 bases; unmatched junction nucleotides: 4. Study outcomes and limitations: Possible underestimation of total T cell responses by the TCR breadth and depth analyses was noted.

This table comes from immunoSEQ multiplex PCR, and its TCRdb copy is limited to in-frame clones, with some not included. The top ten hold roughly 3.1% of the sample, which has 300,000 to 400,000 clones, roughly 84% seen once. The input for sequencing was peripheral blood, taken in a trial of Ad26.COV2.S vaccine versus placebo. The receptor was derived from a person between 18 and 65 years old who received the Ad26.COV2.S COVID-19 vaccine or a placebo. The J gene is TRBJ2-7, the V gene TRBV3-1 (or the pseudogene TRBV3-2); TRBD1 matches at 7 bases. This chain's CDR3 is CASSQEGQTPYEQYF. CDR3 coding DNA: TGTGCCAGCAGCCAAGAGGGACAGACCCCCTACGAGCAGTACTTC.